The rows below give T cell receptor beta chains drawn from one sample of a study of shared clonotypes between healthy human individuals. Repertoires were generated with immunoSEQ multiplex PCR, while TCRdb's copy carries only in-frame clones and drops some. Of roughly 2.6 million clones listed, approximately 92% are singletons. Sequencing was done on a sample of naive CD4+ T cells sorted from blood. The receptors stem from a man aged 18 to 35 in good health. Both conserved end residues are part of each CDR3. D genes are given only for firm matches. Size is stated for part of the rows, as once, few or many counts, or as a class when the clone is expanded.

>TRBJ1-5|-|TRBV11-3|-
TGTGCCAGCAGCTTAGTGGTCAGGGCGGGTCAGCCCCAGCATTTT
CASSLVVRAGQPQHF
>TRBJ2-1|-|TRBV30|-
TGTGCCTGGAGAGGGGGGGCTTACAATGAGCAGTTCTTC
CAWRGGAYNEQFF
>TRBJ2-3|-|TRBV28|-
TGTGCCAGCAGTGCACCAGGGGGGGCCTCCACAGATACGCAGTATTTT
CASSAPGGASTDTQYF
>TRBJ2-3|-|TRBV5-1|-
TGCGCCAGCAGCCCAATAGGGGCCGCCACAGATACGCAGTATTTT
CASSPIGAATDTQYF
>TRBJ2-4|TRBD1|TRBV23-1|-
TGCGCCAGCAGTCAACCTTATCTGGACAGGGTCAAAAACATTCAGTACTTC
CASSQPYLDRVKNIQYF
>TRBJ1-5|-|TRBV5-6|-
TGTGCCAGCAGCTTGGGGGGGGAAGGGCCCCAGCATTTT
CASSLGGEGPQHF
>TRBJ2-1|-|TRBV6-6|-
TGTGCCAGCAGTTCTTACAGGGACAATGAGCAGTTCTTC
CASSSYRDNEQFF
>TRBJ1-6|TRBD1|TRBV9|-
TGTGCCAGCAGCGCGACAGGGGGCGCGGGAAATTCACCCCTCCACTTT
CASSATGGAGNSPLHF
>TRBJ2-2|-|TRBV30|-
TGTGCCTGGAGTAAGGAGGACCGGCCGAGCGGGGAGCTGTTTTTT
CAWSKEDRPSGELFF
>TRBJ1-5|-|TRBV28|-
TGTGCCAGCACCGCCAGGGGAAATCAGCCCCAGCATTTT
CASTARGNQPQHF
>TRBJ2-7|TRBD1|TRBV5-1|-
TGCGCCAGCAGCTTGGAGGACAGGGTCTACGAGCAGTACTTC
CASSLEDRVYEQYF
>TRBJ2-2|-|TRBV19|-
TGTGCCAGTAGTGGCAGGGATTACACCGGGGAGCTGTTTTTT
CASSGRDYTGELFF
>TRBJ2-7|TRBD1|TRBV11-2|-
TGTGCCAGCAGCCGGGACAGTGGCCTCTACGAGCAGTACTTC
CASSRDSGLYEQYF
>TRBJ2-3|TRBD2|TRBV5-4|-
TGTGCCAGCAGCTCGTGGACTAGCGGGTCCACAGATACGCAGTATTTT
CASSSWTSGSTDTQYF
>TRBJ2-3|-|TRBV9|-
TGTGCCAGCAGCTTTAGTTATACAGATACGCAGTATTTT
CASSFSYTDTQYF
>TRBJ2-7|-|TRBV4-2|-
TGTGCCAGCAGCCAAGATCACGTCTGGGTCAGCAACTACGAGCAGTACTTC
CASSQDHVWVSNYEQYF
>TRBJ1-4|-|TRBV5-1|-
TGCGCCAGCAGCCGGGACGGACGAAACACCAATGAAAAACTGTTTTTT
CASSRDGRNTNEKLFF
>TRBJ2-7|TRBD2|TRBV2|once
TGTGCCAGCAGTTTGACTAGCTCAGCTCTCGAGCAGTACTTC
CASSLTSSALEQYF
>TRBJ2-5|TRBD2|TRBV4-1|-
TGCGCCAGCAGCCAAGAAGGCCGGGCTAGCGGGAGCTGGGGAGAGACCCAGTACTTC
CASSQEGRASGSWGETQYF
>TRBJ1-3|-|TRBV7-9|-
TGTGCCAGCAGCCTCACAGAAACAGTATCTGGAAACACCATATATTTT
CASSLTETVSGNTIYF
>TRBJ1-5|-|TRBV10-2|-
TGCGCCAGCAGTGAGTCCACAGTTAGCAATCAGCCCCAGCATTTT
CASSESTVSNQPQHF
>TRBJ1-4|-|TRBV6-6|-
TGTGCCAGCAGTTACTCGGCCCAGAACGATCAAAAACTGTTTTTT
CASSYSAQNDQKLFF
>TRBJ1-2|TRBD1|TRBV4-1|-
TGCGCCAGCAGCCACCCTCGACAGGGCATAAACTATGGCTACACCTTC
CASSHPRQGINYGYTF
>TRBJ2-3|TRBD2|TRBV11-2|once
TGTGCCAGCAGCTTAGATCTCTCTAAGGCTAGCGGGGGCACAGATACGCAGTATTTT
CASSLDLSKASGGTDTQYF
>TRBJ1-3|-|TRBV4-1|-
TGCGCCAGCAGCCAAGCAGGCGGCCCCTTCTCTGGAAACACCATATATTTT
CASSQAGGPFSGNTIYF
>TRBJ1-3|-|TRBV19|-
TGTGCCAGTAGTATAGCTGGGACGGTCTCTGGAAACACCATATATTTT
CASSIAGTVSGNTIYF
>TRBJ2-5|-|TRBV6-1|-
TGTGCCAGCAGCAATCAGAACGACCAGTACTTC
CASSNQNDQYF
>TRBJ1-1|-|TRBV7-2|-
TGTGCCAGCAGCTTTGCCCCACTTGGGGTCACTGAAGCTTTCTTT
CASSFAPLGVTEAFF
>TRBJ1-2|-|TRBV27|-
TGTGCCAGCGGAGCAGGGGCGAACTATGGCTACACCTTC
CASGAGANYGYTF
>TRBJ1-1|-|TRBV27|-
TGTGCCAGCACCTCAGTTGATTGGGGGAGGACTGAAGCTTTCTTT
CASTSVDWGRTEAFF
>TRBJ2-2|TRBD2|TRBV7-2|-
TGTGCCAGCAGCCCAGCGGGAGATGATACCGGGGAGCTGTTTTTT
CASSPAGDDTGELFF
>TRBJ2-5|-|TRBV19|-
TGTGCCAGTAGTATTACAGGGCGGGGAACCCAAGAGACCCAGTACTTC
CASSITGRGTQETQYF
>TRBJ1-2|-|TRBV28|-
-
CASTVAEGAHPLGGVF
>TRBJ2-7|TRBD2|TRBV9|-
TGTGCCAGCAGCCTGACTAGCGGGAGCACCTACGAGCAGTACTTC
CASSLTSGSTYEQYF
>TRBJ1-6|-|TRBV7-9|-
TGTGCCAGCAGCTCGAGACAGGACTCACCCCTCCACTTT
CASSSRQDSPLHF
>TRBJ2-7|-|TRBV7-2|-
TGTGCCAGCAGCGTCCCATTCCTCTACGAGCAGTACTTC
CASSVPFLYEQYF
>TRBJ2-1|TRBD2|TRBV10-3|-
TGTGCCATCAGTGAGTCGACTAGCGGGAATCATGAGCAGTTCTTC
CAISESTSGNHEQFF
>TRBJ2-5|-|TRBV25-1|-
TGTGCCAGCAGTGTTGCAGGGAAAGAGACCCAGTACTTC
CASSVAGKETQYF
>TRBJ2-2|-|TRBV7-3|-
TGTGCCAGCAGCTTAAGTCATAAAAACACCGGGGAGCTGTTTTTT
CASSLSHKNTGELFF
>TRBJ1-1|TRBD1|TRBV19|-
TGTGCCAGTAGTGGACAGGGAGACACTGAAGCTTTCTTT
CASSGQGDTEAFF
>TRBJ1-6|-|TRBV27|-
TGTGCCAGCAGTTTATCCACAGGGTGGCGGTCACCCCTCCACTTT
CASSLSTGWRSPLHF